This note documents a single T cell receptor (beta chain) sequence. Its antigen is currently unknown. The data are from a study of CD8 T cells in Susac syndrome. Study-wide context: When blood was drawn, the patients with Susac syndrome were therapy-naive, on corticosteroids, or on intravenous immunoglobulin alone.

Sequencing of TCR beta was carried out in blood CD8+ and CD4+ T cells. In Susac syndrome patients, recently defined diagnostic criteria for definite or probable disease were met. An amount of RNA that ranged from roughly 0.5 to 1 ug was reverse transcribed with random hexamers. Via MiXCR, TCRdb re-called the immunoSEQ multiplex PCR reads, giving one row per CDR3 protein. The table lists roughly 190,000 distinct CDR3 sequences, 91% of them singletons. The length of the CDR3 is 13 residues. V was cut by 4 bases and J by 3 bases, with 13 bases left in between. Germline CDR1 reads DFQATT; CDR2 reads SNEGSKA (reference sequence). Notes on the study in general: As acknowledged by the study, its TCR sequencing and HLA analysis included a relatively small number of individuals.

The J gene is TRBJ2-7, the V gene TRBV20-1; possible D gene TRBD1, 6 bases. Sequencing was performed on CD4+ T cells from PBMCs. This TCR was sampled from a human donor with Susac syndrome. The CDR3 loop reads CSAKRQDLYEQYF. The DNA for the CDR3 is TGCAGTGCTAAAAGACAGGATCTCTACGAGCAGTACTTC.